The 18 T cell receptor beta chains given below trace back to one sample, sequenced in a study of shared clonotypes between healthy human individuals. The repertoire was sequenced with immunoSEQ multiplex PCR; TCRdb's copy has only in-frame clones and lacks some. The sample has under 750,000 clones, 72% seen once. Sequenced sample: memory CD4+ T cells sorted from blood. Sample subset: CD45RA-negative fraction. The receptor source for this set is a woman in her 30s in good health.

This clone is a singleton in its sample. The chain couples TRBV27 to TRBJ2-1, with D possibly being TRBD2 (6 bases). The CDR3 covers 12 residues. Germline V gene sequence: CDR1 MNHEY, CDR2 SMNVEV (reference sequence). V lost 9 bases and J lost 10, with 16 bases in between. The DNA for the CDR3 is TGTGCCAGTCGGGACTTCGCCAGGGAGCAGTTCTTC. Protein sequence: CASRDFAREQFF.

V usage is TRBV29-1 and J usage is TRBJ2-5; D ambiguous. Trimming shortened V by 4 bases and J by 3 bases, and 9 bases separated the two germline ends. The germline V gene encodes CDR1 SQVTM and CDR2 ANQGSEA. The CDR3 spans 12 residues. The CDR3 spells CSVGSGKETQYF. CDR3 DNA: TGCAGCGTTGGATCTGGTAAAGAGACCCAGTACTTC. The variable domain in full, with the rest retrieved from reference TRBV29-1 and TRBJ2-5, is SAVISQKPSRDICQRGTSLTIQCQVDSQVTMMFWYRQQPGQSLTLIATANQGSEATYESGFVIDKFPISRPNLTFSTLTVSNMSPEDSSIYLCSVGSGKETQYFGPGTRLLVL.

The CDR3 spells CASSLGTGALEAFF. The CDR3 region has the DNA TGCGCCAGCAGCTTGGGGACAGGGGCCCTCGAAGCTTTCTTT. This chain connects TRBV5-1 to TRBJ1-1; TRBD1 agrees at 9 bases. The V gene end was trimmed by 0 bases and the J gene end by 8 bases; junction bases not matched to a gene: 5. The V gene's germline CDR1 is SGHRS and CDR2 YFSETQ. This CDR3 region has 14 residues.

V usage is TRBV5-1 and J usage is TRBJ1-1, with 7 bases lining up with TRBD1. V was pared by 0 bases and J by 11 bases, with 7 bases of the junction left unmatched. The length of the CDR3 is 13 residues. Germline loops: CDR1 SGHRS, CDR2 YFSETQ. CDR3 residues: CASSLGTGQTAFF. CDR3 DNA sequence: TGCGCCAGCAGCTTGGGTACGGGACAGACGGCTTTCTTT.

This clone was picked up many times. V gene TRBV4-1 combines with J gene TRBJ2-5; possible D gene TRBD2, 6 bases. Germline V gene data show CDR1 as MGHRA and CDR2 as YSYEKL. Trimming removed 1 base at V and 2 bases at J, with 17 bases between. CDR3 length: 17 residues. CDR3 loop: CASSQGFLQGGQETQYF. CDR3 coding DNA: TGCGCCAGCAGCCAAGGGTTTCTTCAGGGAGGACAAGAGACCCAGTACTTC.

The rearrangement links TRBV5-6 to TRBJ2-7; 8 bases fit TRBD1. Germline V CDR1 and CDR2: SGHDT, YYEEEE. CDR3 size: 16 residues. V was clipped by 4 bases and J by 2 bases; unmatched bases: 11. The CDR3 sequence is CASSRDLGTGPYEQYF. The CDR3 region has the DNA TGTGCCAGCAGCCGAGACCTAGGGACAGGACCCTACGAGCAGTACTTC.

This chain connects TRBV6-1 to TRBJ2-7; D could derive from TRBD1 or TRBD2 (5 bases each). This CDR3 is built from 12 residues. Trimming took 3 bases from V and 6 from J, leaving 9 bases between them. The germline V gene has CDR1 MNHNS and CDR2 SASEGT. As DNA, the CDR3 is TGTGCCAGCAGTGAGTCAGGGACCGAGCAGTACTTC. Translating it yields CASSESGTEQYF.

The rearrangement uses TRBV5-4 and TRBJ2-7; TRBD2 matches at 7 bases. Germline V gives CDR1 SGHNT, CDR2 YYREEE (reference sequence). Unmatched junction bases numbered 9, after V lost 2 bases and J lost 4 bases. There are 15 residues in the CDR3. The CDR3 loop is CASSFPPGLSYEQYF. CDR3 DNA sequence: TGTGCCAGCAGCTTCCCTCCGGGACTATCATACGAGCAGTACTTC.

J is TRBJ1-3 and V is TRBV7-6; a possible D gene is TRBD1 (6 bases). Germline V CDR1 and CDR2: SGHVS, FNYEAQ. The CDR3 is 17 residues long. Trimming removed 3 bases at V and 1 base at J, with 16 bases between. DNA for the CDR3: TGTGCCAGCAGCTTGGCCGGGGGGGCTGCATCTGGAAACACCATATATTTT. Translation gives CASSLAGGAASGNTIYF.

The J gene is TRBJ1-2, the V gene TRBV16, with D uncertain. Germline CDR1 and CDR2: KGHSY and FQNENV. The V end lost 0 bases, the J end lost 3 bases, and 5 bases lay between the germline ends. CDR3 length equals 13 residues. The CDR3 DNA follows: TGTGCCAGCAGCCAATCGACGTACTATGGCTACACCTTC. As protein: CASSQSTYYGYTF.

The CDR3 DNA reads as TGTGCCAGCAGCCCCCTCCGGACTAGCGGGAGCTTCTCCTACAATGAGCAGTTCTTC. Its protein is CASSPLRTSGSFSYNEQFF. The V gene is TRBV5-8, the J gene TRBJ2-1, with 13 nucleotides matching TRBD2. This CDR3 comprises 19 residues. Germline-derived CDR1 and CDR2 are SGHTS and YDEGEE. With 4 bases clipped from V and 0 bases from J, the junction kept 10 bases outside the gene matches.

This clone was observed a handful of times. This chain connects TRBV11-2 to TRBJ2-2, with TRBD1 matching 8 bases. The CDR3 is 16 residues long. Losses at the gene ends were 1 base for V and 2 bases for J; bases not matched to a gene: 3. Germline V gene sequence: CDR1 SGHAT, CDR2 FQNNGV. The CDR3 region is CASSLGGQANTGELFF. CDR3 coding DNA: TGTGCCAGCAGCTTAGGGGGACAGGCTAACACCGGGGAGCTGTTTTTT. The entire variable domain, with the rest obtained from reference TRBV11-2 and TRBJ2-2, is as follows: EAGVAQSPRYKIIEKRQSVAFWCNPISGHATLYWYQQILGQGPKLLIQFQNNGVVDDSQLPKDRFSAERLKGVDSTLKIQPAKLEDSAVYLCASSLGGQANTGELFFGEGSRLTVL.

This chain connects TRBV7-2 to TRBJ2-7; 9 bases line up with TRBD1. The CDR3 runs to 15 residues. Germline V gives CDR1 SGHTA, CDR2 FQGNSA. V gave up 1 base and J gave up 6 bases; unmatched junction bases: 7. CDR3 in amino acids: CASSLDSQGAREQYF. The CDR3, as DNA: TGTGCCAGCAGCTTAGATTCACAGGGGGCTCGCGAGCAGTACTTC.

This chain uses TRBV10-1 with TRBJ1-2, with D possibly being TRBD1 (6 bases). V lost 3 bases to trimming and J lost 7 bases, with 15 bases between them. CDR1 WNHNN and CDR2 SYGVQD come from the germline V gene (reference sequence). This CDR3 has 14 residues. The CDR3: CASSEHTGGFGYTF. The DNA of the CDR3 is TGCGCCAGCAGTGAACACACGGGGGGCTTTGGCTACACCTTC.

The gene calls are TRBV19 and TRBJ1-4, with D tentatively TRBD1 (6 bases). The germline V and J ends were trimmed by 4 bases and 6 bases, with 12 bases remaining between them. Germline CDR1 LNHDA, CDR2 SQIVND (reference sequence). The CDR3 is 14 amino acids. The chain's CDR3 is CASSTGGDDEKLFF. The CDR3 DNA reads as TGTGCCAGTAGTACCGGGGGCGACGATGAAAAACTGTTTTTT.

This sequence joins TRBV28 and TRBJ1-2; the match to TRBD1 covers 7 bases. Unmatched junction bases numbered 9, after V lost 3 bases and J lost 2 bases. Germline-derived CDR1 and CDR2 are MDHEN and SYDVKM. The CDR3 extends over 16 amino acids. The CDR3 DNA sequence: TGTGCCAGCAGTTTTGGCGACAGGGAGCTAAACTATGGCTACACCTTC. Protein sequence: CASSFGDRELNYGYTF.

The rearrangement joins TRBV5-1 to TRBJ1-1; 7 bases agree with TRBD1. The CDR3 covers 14 residues. The germline V gene has CDR1 SGHRS and CDR2 YFSETQ. Trimming removed 3 bases from V and 1 base from J; junction bases left unmatched: 3. CDR3 in DNA: TGCGCCAGCAGCTACGGGACAGCGAACACTGAAGCTTTCTTT. Protein sequence: CASSYGTANTEAFF.

The rearrangement uses TRBV5-4 and TRBJ2-7; 7 positions agree with TRBD1. The CDR3 spans 13 residues. CDR1 and CDR2 (germline): SGHNT, YYREEE (reference sequence). J lost 7 bases, V lost 6 bases, and 10 bases had no gene match. CDR3 coding DNA: TGTGCCAGCATCGACAGGGTCGGCGGAGAGCAGTACTTC. Translating gives CASIDRVGGEQYF.